These 24 T cell receptor beta chains were sequenced from one sample in a study of cytomegalovirus exposure and HLA in healthy donors. 60 Vbeta and 13 Jbeta primers were used in PCR. TCRdb's table, derived via immunoSEQ multiplex PCR, lists solely in-frame clones and lacks some. The table includes around 160,000 clones, roughly 71% detected once. The sample consisted of PBMCs. These receptors originate from a male donor in good health and CMV-seropositive.

CDR3 region: CASSHLFPNTEAFF. CDR3 nucleotides: TGTGCCAGCAGCCACCTGTTTCCGAACACTGAAGCTTTCTTT. This rearrangement joins TRBV14 to TRBJ1-1; D gene ambiguous. The V end lost 3 bases, the J end lost 1 base, and 9 bases lay between the germline ends. This CDR3 region has 14 residues. The germline CDR1 and CDR2 sequences are SGHDN and FVKESK.

This clone has just one count. The chain links TRBV19 to TRBJ1-2; TRBD1 agrees at 11 bases. CDR3 length: 13 residues. The ends lost 7 bases at V and 4 bases at J; junction bases unmatched: 2. Germline V gene data show CDR1 as LNHDA and CDR2 as SQIVND (reference sequence). DNA of the CDR3: TGTGCCAGTACCGGGACAGGGGGCTATGGCTACACCTTC. Residues: CASTGTGGYGYTF.

The chain recombines TRBV27 with TRBJ2-7; weak D call: TRBD1 (5 bases). V lost 2 bases, J lost 9 bases, and 20 bases lay in between. The germline V gene has CDR1 MNHEY and CDR2 SMNVEV (reference sequence). The CDR3 consists of 15 residues. In DNA, the CDR3 is TGTGCCAGCAGTTTAATTTATTCTGGGGCCTCGGGGCAGTACTTC. It codes for CASSLIYSGASGQYF.

This clone was recorded once. This chain uses TRBV6-1 with TRBJ2-7; TRBD1 agrees at 8 bases. The CDR3 sequence is 15 residues long. Germline CDR1 and CDR2: MNHNS and SASEGT. Trimming removed 1 base from V and 5 bases from J; junction bases left unmatched: 7. The CDR3, as DNA: TGTGCCAGCAGTGAAGAAGCGACAGGGGTCCACGAGCAGTACTTC. It translates to CASSEEATGVHEQYF.

The V and J genes are TRBV7-3 and TRBJ2-1, with 11 positions matching TRBD2. The CDR3 is 17 amino acids. With 2 bases clipped from V and 5 bases from J, the junction kept 8 bases outside the gene matches. Germline V lookup: CDR1 SGHTA, CDR2 FQGTGA. The CDR3 here is CASSLAGTSGPNNEQFF. The CDR3 DNA sequence: TGTGCCAGCAGCTTAGCCGGGACTAGCGGACCAAACAATGAGCAGTTCTTC.

The chain is built from TRBV7-2 and TRBJ1-1, with D possibly being TRBD1 (6 bases). CDR1 and CDR2 (germline): SGHTA, FQGNSA. The CDR3 runs to 17 residues. Deletions cut 5 bases from V and 4 bases from J, with 23 bases between. The CDR3 sequence is CASSPVRGIGLGTEAFF. CDR3 nucleotide sequence: TGTGCCAGCAGCCCCGTAAGGGGGATAGGACTTGGCACTGAAGCTTTCTTT.

This clone has a handful of counts. This chain links TRBV4-1 with TRBJ2-1; 12 bases map to TRBD2. The CDR3 consists of 14 residues. The germline V gene has CDR1 MGHRA and CDR2 YSYEKL. V shed 4 bases, J shed 10 bases, and the junction held 5 bases outside the gene matches. The CDR3 loop reads CASSPGTSGLEQFF. The CDR3 DNA follows: TGCGCCAGCAGCCCTGGGACTAGCGGGTTGGAGCAGTTCTTC.

The chain uses TRBV4-1 and TRBJ2-2; a possible D gene is TRBD2 (6 bases). This CDR3 comprises 14 residues. Trimming took 0 bases from V and 10 from J, leaving 12 bases between them. Germline CDR1 is MGHRA and CDR2 is YSYEKL. The CDR3 region is CASSQEGRTPELFF. For the CDR3, the DNA is TGCGCCAGCAGCCAAGAGGGGAGGACCCCGGAGCTGTTTTTT.

The V gene is TRBV5-5, the J gene TRBJ1-1; D not certain. Germline CDR1 and CDR2: SGHKS and YYEKEE (reference sequence). CDR3 size: 13 residues. The V end was cut by 3 bases, the J end by 4 bases, with 10 bases between. CDR3 region: CASSWERGTEAFF. The CDR3 nucleotides are TGTGCCAGCAGCTGGGAGCGAGGCACTGAAGCTTTCTTT.

The chain carries TRBV5-6 and TRBJ2-7; weak D call: TRBD1 (5 bases). Per germline, CDR1 SGHDT and CDR2 YYEEEE. The CDR3 loop spans 13 amino acids. Trimming cost V 1 base and J 3 bases, with 8 bases left between them. The CDR3 protein is CASSLTGNYEQYF. CDR3 sequence (DNA): TGTGCCAGCAGCTTGACAGGCAACTACGAGCAGTACTTC.

The V call is TRBV10-2, the J call TRBJ1-3, with D hard to call. V gave up 2 bases and J gave up 4 bases, with 15 bases separating them. This CDR3 has 16 residues. Germline CDR1 reads WSHSY; CDR2 reads SAAADI. The CDR3 nucleotides read TGCGCCAGCAGTGAGGGCCGGGTGGCAGTAGGAAACACCATATATTTT. Protein product: CASSEGRVAVGNTIYF.

This clone showed up just once. The rearrangement joins TRBV6-5 to TRBJ2-2; possible D gene TRBD2, 7 bases. Germline-derived CDR1 and CDR2 are MNHEY and SVGAGI. The ends were cut back, 8 bases at V and 0 bases at J, with 10 bases in the middle. This CDR3 comprises 14 residues. CDR3 bases: TGTGCCAGCCGGGGGGCAGCGAACACCGGGGAGCTGTTTTTT. Its translation: CASRGAANTGELFF.

Points on this clone: Other DNA sequences in this specimen translate into the identical CDR3. The rearrangement uses TRBV7-2 and TRBJ1-2; D remains unclear. Germline CDR1 and CDR2: SGHTA and FQGNSA. Between the trimmed V and J ends, which lost 2 bases and 8 bases, there was a span of 15 bases. The CDR3 runs 14 residues. CDR3 residues: CASSLTLLNEGYTF. In DNA, the CDR3 is TGTGCCAGCAGCTTAACGCTCCTTAACGAGGGCTACACCTTC.

The chain is built from TRBV7-9 and TRBJ2-3; 9 nucleotides align to TRBD2. After removal of 4 bases from V and 3 bases from J, the junction contained 11 bases not matched to a gene. The CDR3 extends over 17 amino acids. The germline V gene has CDR1 SEHNR and CDR2 FQNEAQ (reference sequence). Written as DNA, the CDR3 is TGTGCCAGCAGCTCGGAGGGGGATAGCGGGGGTACAGATACGCAGTATTTT. It encodes CASSSEGDSGGTDTQYF.

This clone was seen only once. The chain couples TRBV4-1 to TRBJ2-1, with 14 bases aligning to TRBD2. V was clipped by 4 bases and J by 4 bases; unmatched bases: 3. Per germline, CDR1 MGHRA and CDR2 YSYEKL. This CDR3 is 16 amino acids long. CDR3 DNA: TGCGCCAGCAGCCCTCGACTAGCGGGGGGGTACAATGAGCAGTTCTTC. Translation: CASSPRLAGGYNEQFF.

The sample holds one count of this clone. The same CDR3 also results from other DNA sequences found in this sample. The chain recombines TRBV7-9 with TRBJ2-1, with 8 bases that match TRBD2. Germline V CDR1 and CDR2: SEHNR, FQNEAQ (reference sequence). The CDR3 runs to 15 residues. Trimming at V came to 3 bases and at J to 4 bases, leaving 5 bases not matched to a gene. This chain's CDR3 is CASSLAGGLYNEQFF. In DNA form, the CDR3 reads TGTGCCAGCAGCTTGGCGGGGGGCCTTTACAATGAGCAGTTCTTC. The whole variable domain, remainder taken from reference TRBV7-9 and TRBJ2-1, is DTGVSQNPRHKITKRGQNVTFRCDPISEHNRLYWYRQTLGQGPEFLTYFQNEAQLEKSRLLSDRFSAERPKGSFSTLEIQRTEQGDSAMYLCASSLAGGLYNEQFFGPGTRLTVL.

The CDR3 reads CASSLSGAREQYF. The CDR3 bases are TGTGCCAGCAGTTTATCTGGGGCCCGCGAGCAGTACTTC. The chain recombines TRBV27 with TRBJ2-7; D may be TRBD1 (5 bases). The V and J ends lost 0 bases and 6 bases respectively, with 9 bases between them. Germline V CDR1 and CDR2: MNHEY, SMNVEV (reference sequence). The length of the CDR3 is 13 residues.

The table lists this clone with a few counts. The gene calls are TRBV5-4 and TRBJ2-2; 9 nucleotides line up with TRBD2. CDR1 SGHNT and CDR2 YYREEE come from the germline V gene (reference sequence). The CDR3 runs to 15 residues. The V gene end was trimmed by 4 bases and the J gene end by 5 bases; junction bases not matched to a gene: 6. CDR3 residues: CASSIGLASTGELFF. The CDR3 DNA sequence: TGTGCCAGCAGCATCGGACTAGCGAGTACCGGGGAGCTGTTTTTT.

This clone turned up a few times. The V and J genes are TRBV6-6 and TRBJ2-6; D might be TRBD1 (6 bases). V lost 5 bases, J lost 2 bases, and 10 bases lay in between. Germline values: CDR1 MNHNY, CDR2 SVGAGI (reference sequence). CDR3 size: 15 residues. The CDR3 nucleotides are TGTGCCAGCAGTATACAGGGAGCTGGGGCCAACGTCCTGACTTTC. It encodes CASSIQGAGANVLTF.

The chain employs TRBV5-6 and TRBJ2-3; D is unclear. Trimming shortened V by 0 bases and J by 1 base, and 6 bases separated the two germline ends. This CDR3 spans 14 amino acids. Germline loops: CDR1 SGHDT, CDR2 YYEEEE. CDR3 in DNA: TGTGCCAGCAGCTTGGCTACTGGCACAGATACGCAGTATTTT. Its translation: CASSLATGTDTQYF.

The rearrangement links TRBV4-2 to TRBJ1-2, with a possible D match to TRBD1 (5 bases). The CDR3 length is 15 residues. V lost 0 bases, J lost 3 bases, and 11 bases lay in between. CDR1 is LGHNA and CDR2 is YNFKEQ in the germline V gene. CDR3 bases: TGTGCCAGCAGCCAAGAGGAGGGAGGGGACTATGGCTACACCTTC. Residues: CASSQEEGGDYGYTF.

The V gene is TRBV19, the J gene TRBJ1-1, with 7 bases aligning to TRBD1. CDR1 is LNHDA, CDR2 SQIVND, per germline (reference sequence). CDR3 length equals 14 residues. Unmatched junction bases numbered 10, after V lost 7 bases and J lost 5 bases. The CDR3 nucleotides are TGTGCCAGTATCTCGACAGGGCCTAGGACTGAAGCTTTCTTT. It codes for CASISTGPRTEAFF.

The genes are TRBV9 and TRBJ2-1, with TRBD2 identical over 7 bases. The CDR3 runs to 15 residues. V shed 4 bases, J shed 3 bases, and the junction held 7 bases outside the gene matches. Germline V gene sequence: CDR1 SGDLS, CDR2 YYNGEE. The CDR3 DNA is TGTGCCAGCAGCCCAGATAGCGGGCACTACAATGAGCAGTTCTTC. Its protein product is CASSPDSGHYNEQFF.

This chain connects TRBV18 to TRBJ1-2; 12 nucleotides line up with TRBD1. The CDR3 loop spans 15 amino acids. J lost 2 bases, V lost 4 bases, and 2 bases had no gene match. CDR1 and CDR2 (germline): KGHSH, LQKENI. The CDR3 DNA reads as TGTGCCAGCTCACTGGGACAGGGGGCCAACTATGGCTACACCTTC. Its protein is CASSLGQGANYGYTF. Variable domain in full (rest from reference TRBV18 and TRBJ1-2): NAGVMQNPRHLVRRRGQEARLRCSPMKGHSHVYWYRQLPEEGLKFMVYLQKENIIDESGMPKERFSAEFPKEGPSILRIQQVVRGDSAAYFCASSLGQGANYGYTFGSGTRLTVV.